This paragraph covers one T cell receptor (beta chain) sequence. What it recognizes is unknown. A junction boundary mismatches the germline segment, possibly from a read error. The CDR3 sequence is 14 residues long. Germline lookup yields CDR1 SGDLS and CDR2 YYNGEE. Primers for the PCR totalled 60 Vbeta and 13 Jbeta. Here immunoSEQ multiplex PCR was the method, and the copy in TCRdb shows in-frame clones only, minus some. This table lists some 200,000 clones. The data were obtained in a study of cytomegalovirus exposure and HLA in healthy donors. Study conclusions and caveats: According to the study, roughly 160 TCR beta chains were cytomegalovirus-associated. Presence/absence analyses took donor sequencing depth as roughly uniform.

The chain joins TRBV9 to TRBJ1-1; D is uncertain. Sample: PBMCs. The sequence was collected from a girl aged 2 to 9 in good health and CMV-seropositive. The CDR3 reads CASSAAPGNPEAFF. Written as DNA, the CDR3 is TGTGCCAGCAGCGCAGCTCCGGGGAACCCTGAAGCTTTCTTT. Looking up the rest from reference TRBV9 and TRBJ1-1 gives the full variable domain: DSGVTQTPKHLITATGQRVTLRCSPRSGDLSVYWYQQSLDQGLQFLIQYYNGEERAKGNILERFSAQQFPDLHSELNLSSLELGDSALYFCASSAAPGNPEAFFGQGTRLTVV.